The rows below give T cell receptor beta chains drawn from one sample of a study of radiation and T cells in renal cell carcinoma. The data were produced by immunoSEQ multiplex PCR, yet TCRdb's version contains in-frame clones alone and is incomplete. The sample contains 150,000 or so clones, about 87% of which appear only once. This sample comprised blood, obtained from a patient whose treatment included radiotherapy and nephrectomy. The origin of the receptors is a woman aged 45-60 years with renal cell carcinoma. CDR3s include the opening cysteine and the closing phenylalanine or tryptophan. A D gene is named only where the DNA matches it firmly. Not all rows give a size; the values are once, few, many and, for expanded clones, a class.

v_gene	j_gene	d_gene	abundance	len	CDR3nt	CDR3aa
TRBV5-1	TRBJ1-3	TRBD1	.	16	TGCGCCAGCAGCTCGACAGGGATCGACTCTGGAAACACCATATATTTT	CASSSTGIDSGNTIYF
TRBV2	TRBJ2-1	.	.	17	TGTGCCAGCAGTGATCCACGGGGCTGGGGGGTTTACAATGAGCAGTTCTTC	CASSDPRGWGVYNEQFF
TRBV9	TRBJ1-6	TRBD1	.	15	TGTGCCAGCAGCCTATACACAGGGGGAAATTCACCCCTCCACTTT	CASSLYTGGNSPLHF
TRBV11-2	TRBJ1-2	.	few	13	TGTGCCAGCAGCACCCCTGGGGCCTGGGGCTACACCTTC	CASSTPGAWGYTF
TRBV7-9	TRBJ2-7	TRBD1	once	14	TGTGCCAGCAGCTCCCTAGCAGGGGGCAACGAGCAGTACTTC	CASSSLAGGNEQYF
TRBV18	TRBJ2-3	TRBD1	.	18	TGTGCCAGCTCAAATTACAGGGGCGATCTTGGTAGCACAGATACGCAGTATTTT	CASSNYRGDLGSTDTQYF
TRBV7-8	TRBJ1-4	.	.	14	TGTGCCAGCAGCTTATTTCGAACTAATGAAAAACTGTTTTTT	CASSLFRTNEKLFF
TRBV7-2	TRBJ2-2	.	.	17	TGTGCCAGCAGCTTAGTGTGGGGAAGAGGTGGCACCGGGGAGCTGTTTTTT	CASSLVWGRGGTGELFF
TRBV7-9	TRBJ2-4	TRBD1	.	17	TGTGCCAGCAGCTCTGACAGGGGGGGACTAGCCAAAAACATTCAGTACTTC	CASSSDRGGLAKNIQYF
TRBV7-2	TRBJ2-1	TRBD2	once	15	TGTGCCAGCAGCTTAGCTAGCGGGGAGTACAATGAGCAGTTCTTC	CASSLASGEYNEQFF
TRBV15	TRBJ1-3	.	.	18	TGTGCCACCAGTAACAACCCGTGGGGACCGGACTCTGGAAACACCATATATTTT	CATSNNPWGPDSGNTIYF
TRBV6-5	TRBJ1-2	.	.	13	TGTGCCAGCAGTTACGATCGCCTTTACGGCTACACCTTC	CASSYDRLYGYTF
TRBV15	TRBJ2-3	.	.	12	TGTGCCACCAGCAGCTTCACAGATACGCAGTATTTT	CATSSFTDTQYF
TRBV19	TRBJ1-2	TRBD1	.	15	TGTGCCAGTAGTATAGGGGGACAGGGCGACGAAGGCTACACCTTC	CASSIGGQGDEGYTF
TRBV18	TRBJ1-1	.	.	15	TGTGCCAGCTCACCGGGGGCAGGGTTGAACACTGAAGCTTTCTTT	CASSPGAGLNTEAFF
TRBV7-2	TRBJ1-6	.	.	15	TGTGCCAGCACCCTATACCGGGACATTGCTTCACCCCTCCACTTT	CASTLYRDIASPLHF
TRBV19	TRBJ2-5	TRBD2	.	15	TGTGCCAGTCCTGCGGGGGGCGAGGTGCAAGAGACCCAGTACTTC	CASPAGGEVQETQYF
TRBV2	TRBJ2-5	.	.	15	TGTGCCAGCAGTGATAGGGGACTTAACCAAGAGACCCAGTACTTC	CASSDRGLNQETQYF
TRBV12-5	TRBJ2-3	.	.	15	TGTGCTAGTGGCTCTCTAACAAGAAGCACAGATACGCAGTATTTT	CASGSLTRSTDTQYF
TRBV7-2	TRBJ2-5	TRBD2	.	15	TGTGCCAGCAGCCTCTCCGGGACTAGAAAAGAGACCCAGTACTTC	CASSLSGTRKETQYF
TRBV29-1	TRBJ1-1	TRBD1	once	13	TGCAGCGTTCTCAGGACAGGGGCCCCTGAAGCTTTCTTT	CSVLRTGAPEAFF
TRBV14	TRBJ1-1	.	.	15	TGTGCCAGCAGCGCACAGGGCCTGATGAACACTGAAGCTTTCTTT	CASSAQGLMNTEAFF
TRBV19	TRBJ1-5	.	.	13	TGTGCCAGTACCCCTCGGACGTCCCTGCCCCAGCATTTT	CASTPRTSLPQHF
TRBV4-2	TRBJ2-4	.	.	17	TGTGCCAGCAGCCAAGTGGGGAGACAGGAAGCCAAAAACATTCAGTACTTC	CASSQVGRQEAKNIQYF
TRBV19	TRBJ1-2	.	.	15	TGTGCCGCCCGACGGTGGGGCGGCCTTGATCATGGCTACACCTTC	CAARRWGGLDHGYTF
TRBV6-1	TRBJ2-2	.	.	15	TGTGCCAGCAGACCAACTAGAGGGAACACCGGGGAGCTGTTTTTT	CASRPTRGNTGELFF
TRBV6-5	TRBJ1-2	TRBD1	.	16	TGTGCCAGCAGTTACAGCAGGGGACAGCCTCAGTATGGCTACACCTTC	CASSYSRGQPQYGYTF
TRBV6-1	TRBJ1-5	.	.	15	TGTGCCAGCAGTGTCGGGAGGGGCCAAGGCCAGCCCCAGCATTTT	CASSVGRGQGQPQHF
TRBV5-1	TRBJ2-1	TRBD2	.	15	TGCGCCAGCAGCTTGGAAGGGAGGGGCTTCAATGAGCAGTTCTTC	CASSLEGRGFNEQFF
TRBV5-4	TRBJ1-6	.	.	13	TGTGCCAGCAACCGGGACGGTAATTCACCCCTCCACTTT	CASNRDGNSPLHF
TRBV7-3	TRBJ2-5	.	.	13	TGTGCCAGCAGCCCTTTACTTTGGGGAACCCAGTACTTC	CASSPLLWGTQYF
TRBV25-1	TRBJ1-5	TRBD1	.	15	TGTGCCAGCAGTGAATCGGACAGGCTAAATCAGCCCCAGCATTTT	CASSESDRLNQPQHF
TRBV15	TRBJ1-1	TRBD1	.	15	TGTGCCACCAGCAGAGACGGACAGGGAAGTACTGAAGCTTTCTTT	CATSRDGQGSTEAFF
TRBV19	TRBJ1-4	TRBD1	.	15	TGTGCCAGTAGTATCGGGGGACAGCCAAATGAAAAACTGTTTTTT	CASSIGGQPNEKLFF
TRBV9	TRBJ2-3	TRBD2	.	16	TGTGCCAGCAGCCCCCTAGCGGGTACCTTCACAGATACGCAGTATTTT	CASSPLAGTFTDTQYF
TRBV10-2	TRBJ1-1	.	.	13	TGCGCCAGCATGTACGGGGGGACCACTGAAGCTTTCTTT	CASMYGGTTEAFF
TRBV2	TRBJ1-3	.	.	13	TGTGCCAGCAGTCCACAGGGAATGAACACCATATATTTT	CASSPQGMNTIYF
TRBV6-5	TRBJ1-4	TRBD1	.	15	TGTGCCAGCAGCGCAGGACAGGTGCCTAATGAAAAACTGTTTTTT	CASSAGQVPNEKLFF
TRBV15	TRBJ2-7	.	.	11	TGTGCCACCAGCAGAGATGACGAGCAGTACTTC	CATSRDDEQYF
TRBV5-4	TRBJ1-2	.	.	13	TGTGCCAGCAGCTTGGACAGGGCTTGCGGCTACACCTTC	CASSLDRACGYTF
TRBV6-5	TRBJ1-6	.	.	15	TGTGCCAGCGGCTCTACGGGAGAGGGTAATTCACCCCTCCACTTT	CASGSTGEGNSPLHF